The present entry profiles one T cell receptor (beta chain) with its context. Per the study methods: Estimation of nucleated cell counts was performed using reference gene primer amplification. Only in-frame clones appear in the TCRdb table, and some are missing; sequencing was by immunoSEQ multiplex PCR. V and J calls and clone size are copied from that table; D and trimming were computed from the DNA. In the table there are roughly 97,000 clones, around 90% of which are singletons. These data come from a study of blood T cell repertoires in COVID-19. Study in general: Collection of acute and convalescent COVID-19 samples took place in the United States, Italy and Spain. Sample material is recorded as cDNA or gDNA derived from T cells, B-cell-depleted T cells, or PBMCs.

Germline V gives CDR1 MNHNY, CDR2 SVGAGI (reference sequence). Trimming pared 6 bases from V and 4 bases from J, leaving 16 bases between. This CDR3 contains 14 residues. The chain recombines TRBV6-6 with TRBJ2-7, with D perhaps matching TRBD1 (5 bases). The clonotype originates from a human donor in a cohort sampled during active COVID-19. Sequences were obtained from peripheral blood. The DNA for the CDR3 is TGTGCCAGCAGACCGGACATAGGCGGATACGAGCAGTACTTC. Amino acids: CASRPDIGGYEQYF.